A selection of T cell receptor beta chains follows, all from one sample in a study of cytomegalovirus exposure and HLA in healthy donors. The assay was immunoSEQ multiplex PCR, and TCRdb's table has in-frame clones only and misses some. This sample's clone table lists 150,000 or so clones. Material for sequencing was PBMCs. The receptors were sampled from a woman in her forties in good health and CMV-seropositive. The CDR3 runs from the conserved cysteine through the conserved F or W. A D gene is named only where the DNA matches it firmly.

TRBJ2-6	TRBD1	TRBV30	CAGNPGQGLSGANVLTF	TGTGCCGGCAACCCGGGACAGGGACTCTCTGGGGCCAACGTCCTGACTTTC
TRBJ1-3	.	TRBV6-8	CASRLQRRSGNTIYF	TGTGCCAGCAGACTTCAGCGTCGCTCTGGAAACACCATATATTTT
TRBJ2-7	TRBD1	TRBV2	CASSEIQGAIGEQYF	TGTGCCAGCAGTGAAATCCAGGGGGCGATCGGCGAGCAGTACTTC
TRBJ1-1	.	TRBV2	CASSEGQGHTEAFF	TGTGCCAGCAGCGAAGGGCAGGGGCACACTGAAGCTTTCTTT
TRBJ1-2	.	TRBV5-6	CASTVGVGANYGYTF	TGTGCCAGCACCGTTGGCGTAGGAGCTAACTATGGCTACACCTTC
TRBJ2-7	.	TRBV15	CATSREPRDWLEYEQYF	TGTGCCACCAGCAGAGAGCCCCGGGACTGGCTGGAATACGAGCAGTACTTC
TRBJ2-1	TRBD2	TRBV19	CASNGGLLLPSSYNEQFF	TGTGCCAGTAACGGGGGACTATTACTACCCAGCTCCTACAATGAGCAGTTCTTC
TRBJ2-7	.	TRBV28	CASSTGSYEQYF	TGTGCCAGCAGCACAGGGTCCTACGAGCAGTACTTC
TRBJ1-5	.	TRBV27	CASSLRGKDQPQHF	TGTGCCAGCAGTTTACGGGGGAAAGATCAGCCCCAGCATTTT
TRBJ2-7	.	TRBV25-1	CASSPSYEQYF	TGTGCCAGCAGTCCTTCCTACGAGCAGTACTTC
TRBJ2-3	TRBD1	TRBV25-1	CASSVSGGAETQYF	TGTGCCAGCAGTGTGTCAGGGGGCGCGGAGACGCAGTATTTT
TRBJ2-1	TRBD2	TRBV9	CASSVGGGGLAAYNEQFF	TGTGCCAGCAGCGTAGGTGGTGGGGGACTAGCGGCCTACAATGAGCAGTTCTTC
TRBJ2-7	TRBD2	TRBV28	CATQLALSYEQYF	TGTGCCACCCAACTAGCGCTTTCCTACGAGCAGTACTTC
TRBJ2-7	TRBD1	TRBV4-1	CASSQVDRGVYEQYF	TGCGCCAGCAGCCAGGTTGACAGGGGCGTCTACGAGCAGTACTTC
TRBJ2-7	TRBD2	TRBV18	CASSLPLAGVEQYF	TGTGCCAGCTCACTCCCACTAGCGGGAGTCGAGCAGTACTTC
TRBJ2-7	TRBD1	TRBV19	CASSQRQGPYEQYF	TGTGCCAGTTCCCAGAGACAGGGGCCCTACGAGCAGTACTTC
TRBJ2-3	TRBD2	TRBV27	CASSPLAGGEADTQYF	TGTGCCAGCAGTCCTCTAGCGGGAGGGGAGGCAGATACGCAGTATTTT
TRBJ2-7	TRBD1	TRBV11-2	CASRGTGGTYEQYF	TGTGCCAGCAGAGGGACAGGGGGCACATACGAGCAGTACTTC
TRBJ2-1	TRBD2	TRBV14	CASSQEREAYNEQFF	TGTGCCAGCAGCCAAGAACGGGAGGCCTACAATGAGCAGTTCTTC
TRBJ1-4	.	TRBV5-6	CASSSQGTYTDEKLFF	TGTGCCAGCAGCTCCCAGGGGACGTACACGGATGAAAAACTGTTTTTT
TRBJ2-7	.	TRBV5-1	CASSPSQGGFYEQYF	TGCGCCAGCAGCCCCTCCCAGGGGGGCTTTTACGAGCAGTACTTC
TRBJ2-7	TRBD1	TRBV28	CASSRRDSAIDEQYF	TGTGCCAGCAGCCGACGGGACAGTGCCATAGACGAGCAGTACTTC
TRBJ2-5	TRBD2	TRBV2	CASRRVGLAGDGGETQYF	TGTGCCAGCAGAAGGGTCGGACTAGCGGGAGATGGGGGAGAGACCCAGTACTTC
TRBJ2-1	.	TRBV5-4	CASSPARANEQFF	TGTGCCAGCAGCCCGGCGAGGGCGAATGAGCAGTTCTTC
TRBJ1-4	TRBD1	TRBV19	CASSPGQGVSEKLFF	TGTGCCAGTAGTCCGGGACAGGGGGTTAGCGAAAAACTGTTTTTT
TRBJ1-4	TRBD1	TRBV4-3	CASSGGTGSEKLFF	TGCGCCAGCAGCGGCGGGACAGGGTCTGAAAAACTGTTTTTT
TRBJ2-3	TRBD2	TRBV7-9	CASSFGLAGSTDTQYF	TGTGCCAGCAGCTTTGGACTAGCGGGCAGCACAGATACGCAGTATTTT
TRBJ2-5	.	TRBV5-1	CASRWAGIQETQYF	TGCGCCAGCAGATGGGCAGGGATCCAAGAGACCCAGTACTTC
TRBJ2-3	TRBD2	TRBV28	CASSLYPTSGRGTQYF	TGTGCCAGCAGTTTATACCCAACTAGCGGGAGGGGTACGCAGTATTTT
TRBJ2-7	TRBD1	TRBV5-1	CASSPGQPYEQYF	TGCGCCAGCAGCCCGGGACAGCCCTACGAGCAGTACTTC
TRBJ2-2	.	TRBV29-1	CSVERAGELFF	TGCAGCGTTGAGAGGGCCGGGGAGCTGTTTTTT
TRBJ2-7	TRBD1	TRBV11-2	CASSLVSGQGAKEQYF	TGTGCCAGCAGCTTAGTGTCCGGACAGGGGGCGAAGGAGCAGTACTTC
TRBJ2-1	.	TRBV2	CASRSRVEQFF	TGTGCCAGCAGGAGCAGGGTGGAGCAGTTCTTC
TRBJ2-7	TRBD1	TRBV27	CASSFDRGVYEQYF	TGTGCCAGCAGTTTTGACAGGGGGGTCTACGAGCAGTACTTC
TRBJ2-5	TRBD2	TRBV5-1	CASSLRGRAGETQYF	TGCGCCAGCAGCTTAAGAGGGAGGGCCGGGGAGACCCAGTACTTC
TRBJ1-1	.	TRBV18	CASSPRQTVPNTEAFF	TGTGCCAGCTCACCCCGACAAACGGTTCCCAACACTGAAGCTTTCTTT
TRBJ2-5	.	TRBV30	CAWSVRALEETQYF	TGTGCCTGGAGTGTACGCGCGTTGGAAGAGACCCAGTACTTC
TRBJ1-2	TRBD1	TRBV28	CASSLWDRGEGYTF	TGTGCCAGCAGTTTATGGGACAGGGGGGAGGGCTACACCTTC
TRBJ2-1	.	TRBV5-1	CASALREPDNEQFF	TGCGCCAGCGCTTTAAGGGAGCCCGACAATGAGCAGTTCTTC
TRBJ2-6	TRBD1	TRBV9	CASSVGGQPGANVLTF	TGTGCCAGCAGCGTTGGGGGACAGCCTGGGGCCAACGTCCTGACTTTC
TRBJ1-5	.	TRBV28	CASSLTASNQPQHF	TGTGCCAGCAGTTTAACCGCGAGCAATCAGCCCCAGCATTTT
TRBJ2-1	TRBD2	TRBV10-3	CAISGTISGVSYNEQFF	TGTGCCATCAGTGGGACCATTAGCGGGGTCTCCTACAATGAGCAGTTCTTC
TRBJ1-6	TRBD1	TRBV25-1	CASSELGQGALPLHF	TGTGCCAGCAGTGAATTGGGGCAGGGGGCCCTGCCCCTCCACTTT
TRBJ1-1	TRBD1	TRBV11-2	CASQSPGGRTEAFF	TGTGCCAGCCAGTCTCCAGGGGGCCGTACTGAAGCTTTCTTT
TRBJ2-3	TRBD1	TRBV7-9	CASSLGVGGAEVSNTQYF	TGTGCCAGCAGCTTAGGAGTAGGGGGCGCCGAAGTCTCGAATACGCAGTATTTT
TRBJ1-2	.	TRBV5-6	CAGSSGDAGGYTF	TGTGCCGGCAGCTCGGGGGACGCAGGCGGCTACACCTTC
TRBJ2-7	.	TRBV10-2	CASSFYYEQYF	TGCGCCAGCAGCTTTTACTACGAGCAGTACTTC
TRBJ1-1	TRBD1	TRBV5-4	CASSPKTGMNTEAFF	TGTGCCAGCAGCCCAAAGACAGGGATGAACACTGAAGCTTTCTTT